Listed below are T cell receptor beta chains from one sample, sequenced in a study of read filtering for tumor transcriptome and immune sequencing. TCRdb analysed the reads with MiXCR anew, one entry per CDR3 protein. This table has tens of thousands of distinct CDR3 sequences, roughly 19% appearing once. The sequenced sample consisted of a population of CD138-negative cells sorted from bone marrow. These receptors were collected from a donor aged 40 or older with multiple myeloma. The CDR3 runs from the conserved cysteine through the conserved F or W. The order of the fields is J gene, V gene, CDR3 protein.

j_call: TRBJ2-1
v_call: TRBV10-3
cdr3_aa: CAIRGLAGKNEQFF

j_call: TRBJ1-1
v_call: TRBV25-1
cdr3_aa: CASYRNTEAFF

j_call: TRBJ2-1
v_call: TRBV11-3
cdr3_aa: CASSLDNEQFF

j_call: TRBJ2-3
v_call: TRBV11-1
cdr3_aa: CASSLSQTGANTDTQYF

j_call: TRBJ2-7
v_call: TRBV5-1
cdr3_aa: CASSLGTGSREQYF

j_call: TRBJ2-1
v_call: TRBV4-1
cdr3_aa: CASSQLPSGGRGSYNEQFF

j_call: TRBJ2-1
v_call: TRBV5-6
cdr3_aa: CASSLSASYNEQFF

j_call: TRBJ1-5
v_call: TRBV11-2
cdr3_aa: CASSLGGGANQPQHF

j_call: TRBJ2-7
v_call: TRBV15
cdr3_aa: CATSAPGQGIEQYF

j_call: TRBJ2-2
v_call: TRBV5-1
cdr3_aa: CASSSTGTSVGELFF

j_call: TRBJ2-2
v_call: TRBV4-2
cdr3_aa: CASSQDSGSYNTGELFF

j_call: TRBJ1-1
v_call: TRBV5-1
cdr3_aa: CASSPRDTYMNTEAFF

j_call: TRBJ2-2
v_call: TRBV6-2/TRBV6-3
cdr3_aa: CASRISGAGELFF

j_call: TRBJ2-3
v_call: TRBV12-3/TRBV12-4
cdr3_aa: CASRGTSGRTDTQYF

j_call: TRBJ2-1
v_call: TRBV20-1
cdr3_aa: CSADPVTSGYNEQFF

j_call: TRBJ1-1
v_call: TRBV29-1
cdr3_aa: CSVANTEAFF

j_call: TRBJ2-3
v_call: TRBV29-1
cdr3_aa: CSGGGGSSDTQYF

j_call: TRBJ2-1
v_call: TRBV12-5
cdr3_aa: CASGRIGNEQFF

j_call: TRBJ1-1
v_call: TRBV6-5
cdr3_aa: CASSWGGGTEAFF

j_call: TRBJ2-1
v_call: TRBV7-3
cdr3_aa: CASSGGVGQEQFF

j_call: TRBJ1-2
v_call: TRBV12-3/TRBV12-4
cdr3_aa: CASRQGVTNYGYTF

j_call: TRBJ2-1
v_call: TRBV19
cdr3_aa: CASSKTGQYNEQFF

j_call: TRBJ2-7
v_call: TRBV6-5
cdr3_aa: CAISYSIGGVGEQYF

j_call: TRBJ2-2
v_call: TRBV24-1
cdr3_aa: CATSDAGELFF

j_call: TRBJ1-6
v_call: TRBV14
cdr3_aa: CASSQDQGESNSPLHF